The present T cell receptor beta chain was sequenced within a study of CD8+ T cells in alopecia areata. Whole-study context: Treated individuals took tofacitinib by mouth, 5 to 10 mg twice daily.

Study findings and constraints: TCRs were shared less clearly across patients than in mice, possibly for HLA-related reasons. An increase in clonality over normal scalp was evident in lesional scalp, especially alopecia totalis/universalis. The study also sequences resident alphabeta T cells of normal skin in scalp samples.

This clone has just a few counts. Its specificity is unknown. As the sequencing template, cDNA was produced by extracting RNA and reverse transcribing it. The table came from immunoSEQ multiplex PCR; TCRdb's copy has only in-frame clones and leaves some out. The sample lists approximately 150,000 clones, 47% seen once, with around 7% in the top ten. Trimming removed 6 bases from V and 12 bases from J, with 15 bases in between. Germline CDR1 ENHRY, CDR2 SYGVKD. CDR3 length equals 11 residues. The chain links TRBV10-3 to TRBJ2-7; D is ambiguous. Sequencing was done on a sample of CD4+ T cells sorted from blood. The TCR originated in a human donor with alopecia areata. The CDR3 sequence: CAIRVGPFAYF. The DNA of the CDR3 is TGTGCCATCAGAGTTGGACCTTTCGCGTACTTC.